These T cell receptor beta chains were read from a single sample in a study of post-analysis software for immune sequencing data. TCRdb recomputed calls from the PCR reads with MiXCR, one row per CDR3 protein. The table records around 400,000 distinct CDR3 sequences, 30% to 45% of them present only once. The sequenced sample was blood. The source is a girl under 18 with multiple sclerosis. Each CDR3 is given with its conserved first and last residue. D genes are given only for firm matches. Where a row states a size, it is once, few, many or the class of an expanded clone; other rows omit it.

clone_size,j_call,d_call,v_call,cdr3_aa,cdr3_nt
.,TRBJ1-1,TRBD1,TRBV12-3/TRBV12-4,CASLQGIGNTEAFF,TGTGCCAGCCTACAGGGGATTGGAAACACTGAAGCTTTCTTT
.,TRBJ1-2,TRBD1,TRBV3-1,CASSADRVNGYTF,TGTGCCAGCAGTGCGGACAGGGTCAATGGCTACACCTTC
.,TRBJ1-2,.,TRBV5-1,CASSLYREGNNYGYTF,TGCGCCAGCAGCTTATACAGGGAGGGCAATAACTATGGCTACACCTTC
.,TRBJ2-3,TRBD2,TRBV7-2,CASSPGGLAGTDTQYF,TGTGCCAGCAGCCCCGGCGGGCTAGCGGGTACAGATACGCAGTATTTT
.,TRBJ2-1,TRBD1,TRBV4-1,CASSQGRGQGRYEQFF,TGCGCCAGCAGCCAAGGCAGGGGACAGGGGAGGTATGAGCAGTTCTTC
few,TRBJ2-3,.,TRBV4-1,CASSQRLVGTDTQYF,TGCGCCAGCAGCCAACGACTAGTCGGCACAGATACGCAGTATTTT
.,TRBJ1-5,.,TRBV11-2,CASSQALTPDVNHNQPQHF,TGTGCCAGCAGCCAAGCTCTCACCCCAGACGTCAATCACAATCAGCCCCAGCATTTT
many,TRBJ2-7,TRBD1,TRBV27,CASSLLTGYEQYF,TGTGCCAGCAGTTTATTGACAGGGTACGAGCAGTACTTC
.,TRBJ2-3,.,TRBV7-8,CASSLRDDGADTQYF,TGTGCCAGCAGCTTACGGGACGACGGCGCAGATACGCAGTATTTT
.,TRBJ2-2,TRBD2,TRBV6-1,CASSQDASGGYTGELFF,TGTGCCAGCAGCCAAGACGCTAGCGGGGGTTACACCGGGGAGTTGTTTTTT
.,TRBJ2-1,.,TRBV20-1,CSGQDSHSYNEQFF,TGCAGTGGACAGGACAGCCACTCCTACAATGAGCAGTTCTTC
.,TRBJ2-5,.,TRBV12-3/TRBV12-4,CASSNRATGTQYF,TGTGCCAGCAGCAACCGGGCCACCGGGACCCAGTACTTC
.,TRBJ2-5,.,TRBV12-3/TRBV12-4,CASAMGAVGETQYF,TGTGCCAGCGCCATGGGGGCTGTTGGAGAGACCCAGTACTTC
few,TRBJ2-3,TRBD2,TRBV2,CASKASGGTDTQYF,TGTGCCAGCAAAGCTAGCGGGGGCACAGATACGCAGTATTTT
.,TRBJ2-1,.,TRBV6-2/TRBV6-3,CASSTKLWNEQFF,TGTGCCAGCAGTACAAAACTTTGGAATGAGCAGTTCTTC
many,TRBJ2-7,TRBD1,TRBV12-3/TRBV12-4,CASSLPLWGTDGYEQYF,TGTGCCAGCAGTTTGCCCTTGTGGGGGACAGACGGCTACGAGCAGTACTTC
few,TRBJ2-5,TRBD2,TRBV18,CASSPTASGGQETQYF,TGTGCCAGCTCACCAACGGCTAGCGGGGGGCAAGAGACCCAGTACTTC
many,TRBJ1-2,.,TRBV12-3/TRBV12-4,CASSPPGRGYTF,TGTGCCAGCAGTCCCCCGGGTCGGGGCTACACCTTC
.,TRBJ2-3,TRBD1,TRBV3-1,CASNTGTGGFDTQYF,TGTGCCAGCAATACCGGGACAGGGGGCTTTGATACGCAGTATTTT
.,TRBJ2-1,.,TRBV7-2,CAGSLALDNEQFF,TGTGCCGGCAGCTTAGCGCTAGACAATGAGCAGTTCTTC
.,TRBJ2-7,.,TRBV6-1,CASRRLGYEQYF,TGTGCCAGCAGAAGGTTAGGCTACGAGCAGTACTTC
few,TRBJ1-1,.,TRBV5-1,CASSPLPTGSTEAFF,TGCGCCAGCAGTCCGTTGCCCACAGGGTCCACTGAAGCTTTCTTT
.,TRBJ1-2,TRBD1,TRBV7-2,CASSSTGGVGIYTF,TGTGCCAGCAGCTCCACAGGGGGCGTGGGGATCTACACCTTC
.,TRBJ2-1,TRBD2,TRBV6-5,CASSSGLSGGAEQFF,TGTGCCAGCAGTTCCGGACTAAGCGGGGGCGCAGAGCAGTTCTTC
few,TRBJ2-1,.,TRBV20-1,CSANHRVTDNEQFF,TGCAGTGCTAATCACAGGGTAACGGACAATGAGCAGTTCTTC
many,TRBJ1-5,.,TRBV7-6,CASSFGRNQPQHF,TGTGCCAGCAGTTTTGGACGCAATCAGCCCCAGCATTTT
.,TRBJ1-2,TRBD1,TRBV2,CASSAGQVENYGYTF,TGTGCCAGCAGCGCGGGACAGGTCGAAAACTATGGCTACACCTTC
.,TRBJ2-5,.,TRBV4-1,CASSHPRGAQETQYF,TGCGCCAGCAGCCACCCGAGGGGGGCCCAAGAGACCCAGTACTTC
.,TRBJ2-2,.,TRBV20-1,CSARRTAGGELFF,TGCAGTGCTAGGCGGACAGCCGGGGGGGAGCTGTTTTTT
.,TRBJ2-7,.,TRBV7-6,CASSSLPPGAYEQYF,TGTGCCAGCAGCTCCCTACCGCCCGGAGCCTACGAGCAGTACTTC
.,TRBJ1-1,.,TRBV20-1,CRAYLNTEAFF,TGCAGGGCCTACTTAAACACTGAAGCTTTCTTT
few,TRBJ2-1,.,TRBV5-6,CASSSTHFKQFF,TGTGCCAGCAGCTCCACCCACTTCAAGCAGTTCTTC
.,TRBJ2-2,.,TRBV6-1,CASSEYRDTGELFF,TGTGCCAGCAGTGAATATCGGGATACCGGGGAGCTGTTTTTT
.,TRBJ2-1,TRBD2,TRBV7-7,CANGTSGGASLPSSYNEQFF,TGTGCTAACGGGACTAGCGGGGGGGCCAGTCTCCCGAGCTCCTACAATGAGCAGTTCTTC
few,TRBJ2-7,TRBD1,TRBV12-3/TRBV12-4,CASSPRQGPQYF,TGTGCCAGCAGTCCCAGACAGGGCCCACAGTACTTC
.,TRBJ2-1,.,TRBV11-1,CASSLGVRGQVDNEQFF,TGTGCCAGCAGCTTAGGGGTGCGGGGGCAGGTGGACAATGAGCAGTTCTTC
few,TRBJ1-4,.,TRBV12-3/TRBV12-4,CASSDSTAAANEKLFF,TGTGCCAGCAGTGATTCGACAGCCGCGGCTAATGAAAAACTGTTTTTT
few,TRBJ1-2,.,TRBV20-1,CSAGGTTGAGYTF,TGCAGTGCGGGCGGGACCACCGGAGCGGGCTACACCTTC
.,TRBJ2-2,.,TRBV5-1,CASSLEGTGTGELFF,TGCGCCAGCAGCTTGGAGGGAACTGGGACCGGGGAGCTGTTTTTT
.,TRBJ2-1,TRBD2,TRBV5-1,CASSAPGLAGPSSYNEQFF,TGCGCCAGCAGCGCACCGGGACTAGCGGGTCCCAGCTCCTACAATGAGCAGTTCTTC
.,TRBJ2-3,TRBD2,TRBV5-7,CASSRLAPLDTQYF,TGTGCCAGCAGCAGACTAGCGCCGCTGGATACGCAGTATTTT
once,TRBJ2-3,.,TRBV12-3/TRBV12-4,CASSFTSDMQYF,TGTGCCAGCAGTTTTACCTCAGATATGCAGTATTTT
few,TRBJ1-1,TRBD1,TRBV11-2,CASSLGAPTGGGTEAFF,TGTGCCAGCAGCTTAGGAGCCCCAACAGGGGGTGGCACTGAAGCTTTCTTT
.,TRBJ2-3,.,TRBV11-3,CASSLPGLGADTQYF,TGTGCCAGCAGCTTACCGGGCCTTGGTGCGGATACGCAGTATTTT
.,TRBJ2-3,.,TRBV10-3,CAISEDPNSDTQYF,TGTGCCATCAGTGAGGACCCAAACTCAGATACGCAGTATTTT
few,TRBJ1-2,.,TRBV4-2,CASSHDSGLIPNYGYTF,TGTGCCAGCAGCCATGACTCGGGGCTTATACCAAACTATGGCTACACCTTC
.,TRBJ2-1,TRBD1,TRBV3-1,CASSQDRGTGDNEQFF,TGTGCCAGCAGCCAAGATCGGGGGACAGGGGACAATGAGCAGTTCTTC
.,TRBJ2-1,.,TRBV19,CGTNEQFF,TGTGGCACAAATGAGCAGTTCTTC
.,TRBJ1-1,TRBD1,TRBV7-2,CASSYGQGWNTEAFF,TGTGCCAGCAGTTATGGACAGGGGTGGAACACTGAAGCTTTCTTT
few,TRBJ2-7,TRBD2,TRBV12-3/TRBV12-4,CASSFDLAGDPSYEQYF,TGTGCCAGCAGTTTTGATCTAGCGGGCGACCCCTCCTACGAGCAGTACTTC